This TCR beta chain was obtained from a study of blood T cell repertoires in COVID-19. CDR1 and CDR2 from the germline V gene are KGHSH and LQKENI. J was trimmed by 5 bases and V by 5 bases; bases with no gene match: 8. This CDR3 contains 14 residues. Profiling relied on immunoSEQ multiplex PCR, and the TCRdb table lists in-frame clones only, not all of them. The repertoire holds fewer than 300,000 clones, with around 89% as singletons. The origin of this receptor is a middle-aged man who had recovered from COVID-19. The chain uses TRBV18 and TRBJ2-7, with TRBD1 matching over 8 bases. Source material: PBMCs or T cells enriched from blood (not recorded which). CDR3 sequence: CASSTPQGADEQYF. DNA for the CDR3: TGTGCCAGCTCAACCCCCCAGGGGGCTGACGAGCAGTACTTC.